The 26 T cell receptor beta chains in this list originate from one sample, sequenced in a study of cytomegalovirus exposure and HLA in healthy donors. PCR amplification relied on 60 Vbeta primers (plus 13 Jbeta primers). TCRdb's table, derived via immunoSEQ multiplex PCR, lists solely in-frame clones and lacks some. The sample totals some 48,000 clones. Sequencing used PBMCs. The receptors were gathered from a male donor in good health and CMV-seropositive.

The chain is built from TRBV4-1 and TRBJ2-7, with D unresolved. The CDR3 consists of 15 residues. Germline V gene lookup returns CDR1 MGHRA and CDR2 YSYEKL. V was trimmed by 0 bases and J by 3 bases, leaving 12 bases between them. CDR3 protein: CASSQEAEPGYEQYF. The CDR3, as DNA: TGCGCCAGCAGCCAAGAGGCAGAGCCGGGCTACGAGCAGTACTTC.

The V call is TRBV5-6, the J call TRBJ2-4; 7 nucleotides line up with TRBD2. V lost 5 bases to trimming and J lost 6 bases; unmatched junction nucleotides: 17. CDR3 length equals 17 residues. Germline lookup yields CDR1 SGHDT and CDR2 YYEEEE. CDR3 sequence: CASSPRVTGGTRNIQYF. In DNA form, the CDR3 reads TGTGCCAGCAGTCCCCGGGTGACGGGGGGTACCAGAAACATTCAGTACTTC.

The chain couples TRBV30 to TRBJ2-7; a possible D gene is TRBD2 (6 bases). From germline, CDR1 is GTSNPN and CDR2 SVGIG (reference sequence). Trimming took 4 bases from V and 2 from J, leaving 6 bases between them. The CDR3 extends over 11 amino acids. The CDR3 spells CAWTGAYEQYF. For the CDR3, the DNA is TGTGCCTGGACGGGGGCCTACGAGCAGTACTTC.

The chain couples TRBV7-9 to TRBJ2-1, with D possibly TRBD1 on 5 matching bases. Deletions cut 1 base from V and 6 bases from J, with 10 bases between. This CDR3 spans 14 amino acids. The germline CDR1 and CDR2 sequences are SEHNR and FQNEAQ (reference sequence). CDR3 DNA: TGTGCCAGCAGCTTAGGGGGCGGAATCAATGAGCAGTTCTTC. It yields the protein CASSLGGGINEQFF.

The V gene is TRBV10-1, the J gene TRBJ1-1, with D possibly TRBD1 on 6 matching bases. The CDR3 length is 14 residues. Germline CDR1 is WNHNN and CDR2 is SYGVQD (reference sequence). Trimming shortened V by 5 bases and J by 3 bases, and 13 bases separated the two germline ends. CDR3 nucleotides: TGCGCCAGCAGTCACAACAGGGATCACACTGAAGCTTTCTTT. It yields the protein CASSHNRDHTEAFF.

V is TRBV4-3 and J is TRBJ1-2; D is unclear. CDR1 and CDR2 (germline): LGHNA, YSLEER. CDR3 length: 14 amino acids. Trimming removed 3 bases at V and 5 bases at J, with 13 bases between. The CDR3 region has the DNA TGCGCCAGCAGCCAGGTGCTCCAGGATTATGGCTACACCTTC. This sequence encodes CASSQVLQDYGYTF.

The chain combines TRBV27 with TRBJ1-4; D is possibly TRBD1 (6 bases). The CDR3 consists of 14 residues. V lost 2 bases, J lost 8 bases, and 12 bases lay in between. Germline V gives CDR1 MNHEY, CDR2 SMNVEV (reference sequence). CDR3 DNA: TGTGCCAGCAGTTTAGCAGGGGTTGGCGAAAAACTGTTTTTT. Its protein product is CASSLAGVGEKLFF.

This sequence joins TRBV15 and TRBJ2-1, with 9 bases that match TRBD2. Unmatched junction bases numbered 3, after V lost 0 bases and J lost 0 bases. CDR3 length: 17 amino acids. Looked up from germline, CDR1 is LNHNV and CDR2 is YYDKDF (reference sequence). The CDR3 DNA follows: TGTGCCACCAGCAGAGATCTAGCGGGGCTCTCCTACAATGAGCAGTTCTTC. Its protein is CATSRDLAGLSYNEQFF.

The V call is TRBV27, the J call TRBJ2-7, with TRBD1 as a possible D gene (5 bases). V was cut by 2 bases and J by 5 bases, with 13 bases left in between. The CDR3 totals 14 residues. Germline V gives CDR1 MNHEY, CDR2 SMNVEV (reference sequence). CDR3 region: CASSLAQGEHEQYF. The CDR3 nucleotides are TGTGCCAGCAGTTTAGCCCAGGGTGAGCACGAGCAGTACTTC.

This chain connects TRBV5-8 to TRBJ1-5; D unclear. Germline values: CDR1 SGHTS, CDR2 YDEGEE. CDR3 length: 13 amino acids. Trimming pared 2 bases from V and 5 bases from J, leaving 8 bases between. Here the CDR3 reads CASSLSGDQPQHF. In DNA, the CDR3 is TGTGCCAGCAGCTTATCCGGGGATCAGCCCCAGCATTTT.

The chain employs TRBV27 and TRBJ1-2; 10 bases agree with TRBD1. Germline CDR1 reads MNHEY; CDR2 reads SMNVEV (reference sequence). The V segment lost 3 bases and the J segment 7 bases; nucleotides outside the gene matches: 5. The CDR3 has 14 residues. The CDR3 sequence is CASSFGDRGPGYTF. The CDR3 region has the DNA TGTGCCAGCAGTTTTGGTGACAGGGGGCCTGGCTACACCTTC.

The V and J genes are TRBV7-3 and TRBJ1-6; D call uncertain. V lost 4 bases and J lost 7, with 8 bases in between. The germline V gene has CDR1 SGHTA and CDR2 FQGTGA. The CDR3 length is 13 residues. CDR3 residues: CASSYSGNSPLHF. The DNA of the CDR3 is TGTGCCAGCAGCTACTCGGGGAATTCACCCCTCCACTTT.

This chain joins TRBV5-1 and TRBJ2-7; the D gene is possibly TRBD1 (5 bases). This CDR3 comprises 14 residues. Germline V CDR1 and CDR2: SGHRS, YFSETQ. V lost 4 bases, J lost 2 bases, and 13 bases lay in between. CDR3 nucleotides: TGCGCCAGCAGCCTCCAGGGCCTACCCTACGAGCAGTACTTC. It encodes CASSLQGLPYEQYF.

The CDR3 region is CASSLATGIRTEAFF. CDR3 bases: TGTGCCAGCAGCTTGGCCACAGGGATTCGCACTGAAGCTTTCTTT. The chain carries TRBV5-8 and TRBJ1-1, with D possibly being TRBD1 (6 bases). Germline loops: CDR1 SGHTS, CDR2 YDEGEE. V was trimmed by 0 bases and J by 4 bases, leaving 13 bases between them. The CDR3 runs to 15 residues. The variable domain in full, with the rest retrieved from reference TRBV5-8 and TRBJ1-1, is EAGVTQSPTHLIKTRGQQATLRCSPISGHTSVYWYQQALGLGLQFLLWYDEGEERNRGNFPPRFSGRQFPNYSSELNVNALELEDSALYLCASSLATGIRTEAFFGQGTRLTVV.

The rearrangement joins TRBV6-4 to TRBJ2-3, with TRBD2 identical over 11 bases. The germline gives CDR1 MRHNA, CDR2 SNTAGT. This CDR3 has 16 residues. Trimming took 4 bases from V and 1 from J; bases not matched to a gene: 4. CDR3 coding DNA: TGTGCCAGCAGTGCTCTAGCGGGGGGAGGCACAGATACGCAGTATTTT. Translated: CASSALAGGGTDTQYF.

V gene TRBV4-2 combines with J gene TRBJ2-7; 11 nucleotides match TRBD2. Germline assignment: CDR1 LGHNA and CDR2 YNFKEQ. CDR3 length equals 18 residues. The ends lost 4 bases at V and 3 bases at J; junction bases unmatched: 14. The CDR3 here is CASSPNPVGTSGIYEQYF. Here the CDR3 DNA reads TGTGCCAGCAGCCCGAACCCAGTCGGGACTAGCGGAATCTACGAGCAGTACTTC.

The V call is TRBV14, the J call TRBJ2-1, with a tentative D call TRBD2 (6 bases). V dropped 1 base and J dropped 2 bases, with 21 bases sitting between them. The V gene's germline CDR1 is SGHDN and CDR2 FVKESK. There are 19 residues in the CDR3. The CDR3 DNA follows: TGTGCCAGCAGCCAAGGGGGTGCTAGGCGGGGTCGAACCTACAATGAGCAGTTCTTC. Protein sequence: CASSQGGARRGRTYNEQFF.

This chain links TRBV6-1 with TRBJ2-3, with 14 bases aligning to TRBD2. CDR3 length: 17 amino acids. Per germline, CDR1 MNHNS and CDR2 SASEGT. Trimming at V came to 4 bases and at J to 3 bases, leaving 6 bases not matched to a gene. CDR3 nucleotide sequence: TGTGCCAGCAGTGGGACTAGCGGGGGGAAGCTGACAGATACGCAGTATTTT. This sequence encodes CASSGTSGGKLTDTQYF.

The chain joins TRBV29-1 to TRBJ2-7; 10 bases are a match to TRBD1. This CDR3 has 14 amino acids. After removal of 3 bases from V and 0 bases from J, the junction contained 2 bases not matched to a gene. In germline, CDR1 is SQVTM, CDR2 ANQGSEA. The CDR3 region has the DNA TGCAGCGTTGAGGGACAGGGGAGCTCCTACGAGCAGTACTTC. Encoded protein: CSVEGQGSSYEQYF.

V usage is TRBV6-7 and J usage is TRBJ1-1; TRBD1 might be the D (6 bases). TRBV6-7 is noted as an ORF with a role that remains uncertain. The CDR3 is 17 amino acids. Between the trimmed V and J ends, which lost 7 bases and 4 bases, there was a span of 25 bases. The CDR3 DNA reads TGTGCCAGCACCCCAACTTGCGGGGGGCGTTGGGGCACTGAAGCTTTCTTT. Protein: CASTPTCGGRWGTEAFF.

The chain carries TRBV28 and TRBJ2-5; D is ambiguous. The CDR3 consists of 13 residues. V gave up 11 bases and J gave up 0 bases, with 13 bases separating them. Germline values: CDR1 MDHEN, CDR2 SYDVKM. The CDR3, as DNA: TGTGCCTCCCAGGATCGGTACCAAGAGACCCAGTACTTC. Residues: CASQDRYQETQYF.

The chain uses TRBV19 and TRBJ2-5; TRBD2 is a possible D gene (6 bases). CDR3 size: 16 residues. The germline V gene encodes CDR1 LNHDA and CDR2 SQIVND (reference sequence). Deletions cut 1 base from V and 1 base from J, with 13 bases between. The CDR3 loop reads CASSIVTGAPQETQYF. The CDR3 nucleotides read TGTGCCAGTAGTATAGTCACGGGAGCCCCCCAAGAGACCCAGTACTTC.

The chain joins TRBV9 to TRBJ2-1; 11 nucleotides agree with TRBD2. Looked up from germline, CDR1 is SGDLS and CDR2 is YYNGEE. The CDR3 has 16 amino acids. Trimming cost V 0 bases and J 7 bases; bases outside gene matches: 6. The CDR3 coding sequence is TGTGCCAGCAGCGTAGGTTTGTCTAGCGGGGGGAATGAGCAGTTCTTC. Protein: CASSVGLSSGGNEQFF. The whole variable domain, remainder taken from reference TRBV9 and TRBJ2-1, is DSGVTQTPKHLITATGQRVTLRCSPRSGDLSVYWYQQSLDQGLQFLIQYYNGEERAKGNILERFSAQQFPDLHSELNLSSLELGDSALYFCASSVGLSSGGNEQFFGPGTRLTVL.

V is TRBV5-6 and J is TRBJ2-1; TRBD2 aligns across 7 bases. The length of the CDR3 is 15 residues. Germline lookup yields CDR1 SGHDT and CDR2 YYEEEE. Unmatched junction bases numbered 11, after V lost 7 bases and J lost 4 bases. The CDR3 DNA follows: TGTGCCAGCCGGAGGGAGCTAGCGGCATACAATGAGCAGTTCTTC. It is translated as CASRRELAAYNEQFF.

The CDR3 protein is CASSIVVDTQYF. In DNA, the CDR3 is TGTGCCAGCAGTATAGTGGTAGATACGCAGTATTTT. This chain links TRBV13 with TRBJ2-3; no clear D gene. The CDR3 has 12 residues. The V and J ends lost 6 bases and 5 bases respectively, with 9 bases between them. Germline V lookup: CDR1 PRHDT, CDR2 FYEKMQ (reference sequence).

V usage is TRBV4-3 and J usage is TRBJ2-1; 8 nucleotides line up with TRBD2. CDR3 length: 16 residues. The trim removed 1 base at V and 3 bases at J, leaving 5 bases unmatched. The germline CDR1 and CDR2 sequences are LGHNA and YSLEER. CDR3 in DNA: TGCGCCAGCAGCCAAGCAAGCGGGGGCCACTACAATGAGCAGTTCTTC. Its protein is CASSQASGGHYNEQFF.